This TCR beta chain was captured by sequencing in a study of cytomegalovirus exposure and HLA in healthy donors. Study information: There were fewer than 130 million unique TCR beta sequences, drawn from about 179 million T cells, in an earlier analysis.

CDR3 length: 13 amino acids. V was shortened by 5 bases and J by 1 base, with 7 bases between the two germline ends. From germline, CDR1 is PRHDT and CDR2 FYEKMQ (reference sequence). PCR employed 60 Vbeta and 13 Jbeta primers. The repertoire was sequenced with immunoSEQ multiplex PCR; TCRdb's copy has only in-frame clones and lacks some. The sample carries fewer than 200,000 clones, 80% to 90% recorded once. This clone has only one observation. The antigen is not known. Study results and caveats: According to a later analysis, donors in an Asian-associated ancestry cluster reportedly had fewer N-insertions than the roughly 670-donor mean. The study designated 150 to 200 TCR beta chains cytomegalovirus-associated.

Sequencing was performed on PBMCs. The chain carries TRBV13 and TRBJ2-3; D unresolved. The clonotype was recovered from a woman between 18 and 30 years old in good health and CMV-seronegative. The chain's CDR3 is CASSPTGTDTQYF. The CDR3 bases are TGTGCCAGCAGCCCCACGGGCACAGATACGCAGTATTTT. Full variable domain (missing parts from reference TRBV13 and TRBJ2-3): AAGVIQSPRHLIKEKRETATLKCYPIPRHDTVYWYQQGPGQDPQFLISFYEKMQSDKGSIPDRFSAQQFSDYHSELNMSSLELGDSALYFCASSPTGTDTQYFGPGTRLTVL.